This T cell receptor (beta chain) came from a study of shared clonotypes between healthy human individuals. In its sample, this clone was seen once. Germline-derived CDR1 and CDR2 are MGHRA and YSYEKL. The CDR3 length is 15 residues. V lost 1 base, J lost 1 base, and 10 bases lay in between. Using immunoSEQ multiplex PCR, the repertoire was profiled, and TCRdb retains in-frame clones only, with some absent. The data show 630,000 or so clones, about 98% seen once. Naive-designated CD8 cells lacked CD45RO, were positively enriched for CCR7, and omitted terminally differentiated effector memory CD45RA+ cells. Healthy adults negative for HIV, lacking recent acute infections or vaccinations, served as donors.

The specimen sequenced was naive CD8+ T cells sorted from blood. The chain uses TRBV4-1 and TRBJ1-1; D perhaps matches TRBD1 (5 bases). The TCR was taken from a man under 40 in good health. This chain's CDR3 is CASSQAWGKNTEAFF. The CDR3 DNA reads TGCGCCAGCAGCCAAGCGTGGGGGAAGAACACTGAAGCTTTCTTT.